Listed below are T cell receptor beta chains from one sample, sequenced in a study of CD4+ T cells in melanoma. The table came from immunoSEQ multiplex PCR; TCRdb's copy has only in-frame clones and leaves some out. Of about 50,000 clones listed, 89% are singletons. The sequencing input was peripheral blood. All receptors come from a human donor with melanoma. CDR3s include the opening cysteine and the closing phenylalanine or tryptophan. The order of the fields is D gene, V gene, clone size, J gene, CDR3 DNA, CDR3 protein. D genes are given only for firm matches. The size entry is marked missing in some rows and otherwise reads once, few, many or a size class.

-	TRBV25-1	-	TRBJ1-2	TGTGCCAGCAGTCAGGACAGTCGCGAGTATGGCTACACCTTC	CASSQDSREYGYTF
-	TRBV1	-	TRBJ2-7	TGCACCAGCAGCCCCGAGGGAGGACAGGGGTTTGCCGAGCAGTACTTC	CTSSPEGGQGFAEQYF
TRBD1	TRBV9	-	TRBJ2-5	TGTGCCAGCAGCCTCGACCAAGGACAGGGTCGACGAGAGACCCAGTACTTC	CASSLDQGQGRRETQYF
-	TRBV7-3	few	TRBJ2-3	TGTGCCAGCAGCTTAACCGTTACTAGTGCAGATACGCAGTATTTT	CASSLTVTSADTQYF
TRBD1	TRBV30	-	TRBJ1-1	TGTGCCTGGAGTGAAGGGACAGGGGCTATAGCTTTCTTT	CAWSEGTGAIAFF
-	TRBV7-3	-	TRBJ2-6	TGTGCCAGCAGCGTGTACAGGGCCGGGGCCAACGTCCTGACTTTC	CASSVYRAGANVLTF
-	TRBV28	-	TRBJ2-7	TGTGCCAGCAGTTTGACAGCCCACCCCTACGAGCAGTACTTC	CASSLTAHPYEQYF
-	TRBV18	-	TRBJ1-1	TGTGCCAGCTCACCTAGGGGCGACACTGAAGCTTTCTTT	CASSPRGDTEAFF
TRBD1	TRBV19	-	TRBJ1-2	TGTGCCACCCTTGGACAGGGTGGAGGCTACACCTTC	CATLGQGGGYTF
TRBD1	TRBV7-3	-	TRBJ2-2	TGTGCCAGCAGCCCCGGGACAGGGGCTAACACCGGGGAGCTGTTTTTT	CASSPGTGANTGELFF
TRBD1	TRBV5-8	-	TRBJ1-1	TGTGCCAGCAGCTTGTCAAGGACAGGGGTATCCCTGGAAGCTTTCTTT	CASSLSRTGVSLEAFF
TRBD2	TRBV4-3	-	TRBJ2-3	TGCGCCAGCAGCCCTCAGAGCGGGGGGGCCGGAGATACGCAGTATTTT	CASSPQSGGAGDTQYF
-	TRBV5-3	-	TRBJ2-1	TGTGCCAGAAGCATCCCGGGGGCAGGGTACAATGAGCAGTTCTTC	CARSIPGAGYNEQFF
-	TRBV4-1	-	TRBJ2-1	TGCGCCAGCAGCCAGCTAAAGGGACAGCCCAGCGGGAATGAGCAGTTCTTC	CASSQLKGQPSGNEQFF
-	TRBV6-6	-	TRBJ2-7	TGTGCCAGCAGTTACGGGTGGGTAGACGAGCAGTACTTC	CASSYGWVDEQYF
-	TRBV6-1	once	TRBJ2-7	TGTGCCAGCAGCCGGGACTTTACTTCCTACGAGCAGTACTTC	CASSRDFTSYEQYF
-	TRBV20-1	-	TRBJ1-1	TGCAGTGCTAGCCCCAACACTGAAGCTTTCTTT	CSASPNTEAFF
-	TRBV7-8	few	TRBJ2-7	TGTGCCAGCAGCTTAACGTCGGGTGGCTACGAGCAGTACTTC	CASSLTSGGYEQYF
-	TRBV7-8	once	TRBJ2-5	TGTGCCAGCAGCTTAGCGTTGGGAGTGGAGACCCAGTACTTC	CASSLALGVETQYF
-	TRBV27	-	TRBJ1-4	TGTGCCAGCAGTCCTCAGGGGTATGCAACTAATGAAAAACTGTTTTTT	CASSPQGYATNEKLFF
-	TRBV6-1	-	TRBJ2-6	TGTGCCAGCAGTGCCCTTGTAAGGGGAGGGGCCAACGTCCTGACTTTC	CASSALVRGGANVLTF
TRBD2	TRBV7-9	-	TRBJ2-1	TGTGCCAGCAGCTCCCCGGGACTAGCGACCTACAATGAGCAGTTCTTC	CASSSPGLATYNEQFF
-	TRBV4-1	-	TRBJ1-1	TGCGCCAGCAGCCATCTCGAGCGGACTGAAGCTTTCTTT	CASSHLERTEAFF
-	TRBV27	-	TRBJ2-7	TGTGCCAGCAGTTTAGACCGTAGCTCCTACGAGCAGTACTTC	CASSLDRSSYEQYF
-	TRBV4-1	-	TRBJ1-1	TGCGCCAGCAGCCAAGCAACGGGACCCCCGTTCGCTGAAGCTTTCTTT	CASSQATGPPFAEAFF
-	TRBV11-2	-	TRBJ1-3	TGTGCCAGCAGCTTAGTAGGCCCCCGGGGGGGCTCTGGAAACACCATATATTTT	CASSLVGPRGGSGNTIYF
-	TRBV6-1	-	TRBJ2-1	TGTGCCAGCATCGGGGGCAGGTACAATGAGCAGTTCTTC	CASIGGRYNEQFF
-	TRBV10-2	-	TRBJ2-7	TGCGCCAGCAAGGATGGTGGGTCCTACGAGCAGTACTTC	CASKDGGSYEQYF
-	TRBV10-1	-	TRBJ2-5	TGCGCCAGCAGTGTTGGGGGATCAGAGACCCAGTACTTC	CASSVGGSETQYF
TRBD1	TRBV6-1	-	TRBJ2-2	TGTGCCAGCAGTGGACAGGGTTCGTCCGGGGAGCTGTTTTTT	CASSGQGSSGELFF
TRBD2	TRBV2	-	TRBJ2-7	TGTGCCAGCACCGGGACTAGCGGGGGAACAACCTACGAGCAGTACTTC	CASTGTSGGTTYEQYF
TRBD1	TRBV19	once	TRBJ2-1	TGTGCCAGTACCCTGGGACAGGGGGAAGGGAATGAGCAGTTCTTC	CASTLGQGEGNEQFF
TRBD2	TRBV6-1	-	TRBJ2-7	TGTGCCAGCAGGGGACTAGCGGGGACGAGAGAGCAGTACTTC	CASRGLAGTREQYF
-	TRBV27	-	TRBJ1-1	TGTGCCAGCAGTTTAGGAGGAAACACTGAAGCTTTCTTT	CASSLGGNTEAFF
-	TRBV5-1	-	TRBJ1-1	TGCGCCAGCAGCTTAAATCCGGACGGGAACACTGAAGCTTTCTTT	CASSLNPDGNTEAFF
-	TRBV4-2	-	TRBJ2-7	TGTGCCAGCAGCCCTCCAGGTTCCTACGAGCAGTACTTC	CASSPPGSYEQYF
-	TRBV9	-	TRBJ2-3	TGTGCCAGCAGCGTAGCTCGAGCTAGCACAGATACGCAGTATTTT	CASSVARASTDTQYF
TRBD2	TRBV10-2	-	TRBJ2-3	TGCGCCAGCAGTGAGACTAGCGGGGGCACAGATACGCAGTATTTT	CASSETSGGTDTQYF
-	TRBV11-2	few	TRBJ1-1	TGTGCCAGCAGCTTAGATTTGAACACTGAAGCTTTCTTT	CASSLDLNTEAFF
TRBD1	TRBV5-4	-	TRBJ1-3	TGTGCCAGCAGCTTTAATCGTGGGACAGGGGGCTGGAACACCATATATTTT	CASSFNRGTGGWNTIYF
-	TRBV27	-	TRBJ2-7	TGTGCCAGCAGTTTATACGGGGGAACGATCTACGAGCAGTACTTC	CASSLYGGTIYEQYF
TRBD1	TRBV28	-	TRBJ1-5	TGTGCCAGCAGCCCCGGACAGGGGGGGATTTACAATCAGCCCCAGCATTTT	CASSPGQGGIYNQPQHF
TRBD1	TRBV7-9	-	TRBJ1-1	TGTGCCAGCAGCCCTAGTCTCGGGACAGGGGGCGCGTACACTGAAGCTTTCTTT	CASSPSLGTGGAYTEAFF
-	TRBV7-9	-	TRBJ2-3	TGTGCCAGCAGCCCTTGGGGCGGCGGGTGGTATTTT	CASSPWGGGWYF
TRBD1	TRBV11-2	-	TRBJ1-5	TGTGCCAGCAGCCCGGACAGGAGCAATCAGCCCCAGCATTTT	CASSPDRSNQPQHF
TRBD1	TRBV7-9	few	TRBJ1-2	TGTGCCAGCATCGAACAGGGGGCGCGCGGCTACACCTTC	CASIEQGARGYTF
-	TRBV7-9	-	TRBJ1-4	TGTGCCAGCAGCTTAGTGGGCCGAACAACTAATGAAAAACTGTTTTTT	CASSLVGRTTNEKLFF
TRBD1	TRBV27	-	TRBJ1-6	TGTGCCAGCAGTAAGGCAGGGGGTAATTCACCCCTCCACTTT	CASSKAGGNSPLHF
-	TRBV6-5	few	TRBJ1-5	TGTGCCAGCAGTTCCGGACAGAATCAGCCCCAGCATTTT	CASSSGQNQPQHF
TRBD1	TRBV5-5	-	TRBJ2-6	TGTGCCAGCAGCCTTTTACACAGGGGTTTTGCTGGGGCCAACGTCCTGACTTTC	CASSLLHRGFAGANVLTF
TRBD1	TRBV18	-	TRBJ1-4	TGTGCCAGCTCACAGGACAGGGTCGTTGAAAAACTGTTTTTT	CASSQDRVVEKLFF
-	TRBV10-3	-	TRBJ1-4	TGTGCCATCAGTGAGTCGGGGGGAGCTTCTAATGAAAAACTGTTTTTT	CAISESGGASNEKLFF
-	TRBV11-1	-	TRBJ2-3	TGTGCCAGCAGCCCGGGACCGCTCCGTGGTATCGCAGATACGCAGTATTTT	CASSPGPLRGIADTQYF
TRBD1	TRBV19	-	TRBJ1-5	TGTGCCAGCAATTTAGCCAGGACAGGGGATCAGCCCCAGCATTTT	CASNLARTGDQPQHF
-	TRBV11-2	once	TRBJ2-7	TGTGCCAGCAGCTTATCGCGTGACTACGAGCAGTACTTC	CASSLSRDYEQYF